This T cell receptor beta chain stems from a study of cytomegalovirus exposure and HLA in healthy donors. Findings and limits, study-wide: Cytomegalovirus association was listed for about 170 TCR beta chains. A later analysis appeared to link common viral pathogens to several of the most significant clusters.

The length of the CDR3 is 16 residues. V was clipped by 5 bases and J by 3 bases; unmatched bases: 7. In germline, CDR1 is KGHSH, CDR2 LQKENI. Donors consisted of healthy bone marrow donors. Though probably carrying unrecorded immune exposures, donors were nominally healthy at sampling. The study ran its PCR with 60 Vbeta and 13 Jbeta primers. Clones were read by immunoSEQ multiplex PCR, and TCRdb kept only the in-frame ones, dropping some. The top ten clones hold less than 2.5% of a sample with 150,000 to 200,000 clones, roughly three quarters of them seen once. This clone was seen just once. Its target is not known.

This chain joins TRBV18 and TRBJ1-5; TRBD1 matches at 10 bases. This clonotype was obtained from a woman between 50 and 59 years old in good health and CMV-seronegative. Specimen: PBMCs. The CDR3 here is CASSFDRGLDNQPQHF. The CDR3 region has the DNA TGTGCCAGCTCATTTGACAGGGGGCTAGACAATCAGCCCCAGCATTTT.